This TCR beta chain stems from a study of blood T cell repertoires in COVID-19 (dated by TCRdb to 2020 to 2021). About the full investigation: The collaborator samples originated in the United States, Italy and Spain and spanned the acute and convalescent phases of COVID-19. Samples came from the ongoing ImmuneRACE study (first 160 participants) plus 1,254 subjects from 6 global collaborators. A de-identified subject ID, COVID-19 status, age in years and sex were almost always included in the sample metadata. A freely available public database, intended as a resource for researchers studying the immune response to SARS-CoV-2, is where the repertoires were released. Deeply sampled blood TCRbeta repertoires from subjects exposed to, actively infected with, or recovered from COVID-19 were included in the dataset. Where available, HLA class I and class II types were taken from metadata supplied by the sample provider and were not determined by assay-based typing. The material from the prospective study consisted of cDNA or gDNA derived from T cells, B-cell-depleted T cells, or PBMCs. What the research found in general, with its limitations: Clinical and demographic metadata were provided uncurated, with the amount varying by source and participant.

The CDR3 contains 12 residues, cysteine and phenylalanine counted. Kept here is only the CDR3 DNA, which spans 36 bases and is read in frame from base 1. A distance of 10 bases separates the germline ends of V and J, which lose 3 bases and 8 bases respectively. Another Seattle source contributed samples from volunteer blood donors who had recovered from COVID-19. The collaborating institutions used their own protocols to collect whole blood in K2EDTA tubes. For TCRbeta analysis, collaborators shipped samples as frozen whole blood, isolated PBMCs, or DNA extracted from either of those sample types. The immunoSEQ Assay, a bias-controlled multiplex PCR, was used to amplify TCRbeta CDR3 regions from genomic DNA. Per the original workflow: Within the assay, amplification of reference gene primers was used to estimate how many nucleated cells each sample contained. To quantify the absolute abundance of each unique TCRbeta CDR3 rearrangement, sequence reads were collapsed and filtered. For each sample, productive Simpson clonality was calculated as the square root of Simpson's diversity index over productive rearrangements. The table was pulled from immuneACCESS by TCRdb, which kept in-frame rearrangements only. Such tables lose some clones; where checked, under half of the loss comes from unresolved V genes, and the rest has no known cause. The V and J calls and clone size are taken from that table; D and trimming were inferred from the DNA. This sample comprises 250,000 or so clones, roughly 87% of them detected only once. The ten largest make up about 4.5% of the sample.

This clone was counted a single time. The target of this receptor is not known. One base away there is no much larger clone; base qualities are not given. The TCR comes from a woman aged 40 to 49 who had recovered from COVID-19. Recombination joined TRBV12-3 or TRBV12-4 with TRBJ1-2; the D gene cannot be resolved reliably. What was sequenced was peripheral blood. CDR3 reads: CASSFRSFGYTF. The bases are TGTGCCAGCAGTTTCAGGTCGTTCGGCTACACCTTC.